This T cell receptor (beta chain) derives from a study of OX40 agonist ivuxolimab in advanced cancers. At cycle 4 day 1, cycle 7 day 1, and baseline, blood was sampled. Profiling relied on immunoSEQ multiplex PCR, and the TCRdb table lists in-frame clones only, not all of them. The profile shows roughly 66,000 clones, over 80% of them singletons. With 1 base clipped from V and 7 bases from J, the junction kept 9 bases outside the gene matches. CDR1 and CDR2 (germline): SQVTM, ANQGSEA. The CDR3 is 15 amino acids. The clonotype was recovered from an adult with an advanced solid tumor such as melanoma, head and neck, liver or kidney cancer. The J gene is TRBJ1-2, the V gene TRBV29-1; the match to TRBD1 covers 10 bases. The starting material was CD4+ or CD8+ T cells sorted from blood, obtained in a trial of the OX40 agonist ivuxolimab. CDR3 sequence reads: CSVEAWTGGPFGYTF. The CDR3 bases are TGCAGCGTTGAAGCGTGGACAGGGGGTCCATTTGGCTACACCTTC.